This T cell receptor (beta chain) is drawn from a study of early T cells in non-severe SARS-CoV-2 infection. Study details: Sequencing of bulk RNA from unsorted whole blood was done, without chain pairing.

Separate cDNA molecules each had unique molecular identifiers attached to them. Each CDR3 protein is one row after TCRdb ran MiXCR on the 5' RACE reads. This table holds approximately 73,000 distinct CDR3 sequences, around 10% found once. General study results and limits: CD4 and private specificities were missed by VDJdb matching, which favored anti-spike CD8 responses.

V shed 0 bases and J shed 4 bases, with 7 bases lying between them. The germline V gene has CDR1 MGHRA and CDR2 YSYEKL. The CDR3 totals 14 residues. With respect to this clonotype: Its antigen is undetermined.

Source material: whole blood. This clonotype originated in an adult who was a healthcare worker with PCR-confirmed SARS-CoV-2 infection or an uninfected control (not recorded which). V is TRBV4-1 and J is TRBJ1-5, with D hard to call. The CDR3 nucleotides read TGCGCCAGCAGCCAAGATCCCTTGAATCAGCCCCAGCATTTT. Amino acids: CASSQDPLNQPQHF.